Given below is one T cell receptor (beta chain) in context. Ten or more counts support this clone. The specificity of this receptor is unknown. Base qualities are not recorded, but no much larger clone differs from it by a single base. The source of the sample is a study of metastatic and nonmetastatic thyroid tumors (dated by TCRdb to 2020 to 2021). Context from the whole study: For patients with malignant and with benign thyroid disease, the researchers compared repertoires between peripheral blood samples and tumor or nodule tissue samples.

Receptor amplification or capture employed PCR. The sequencer was an Illumina HiSeq 4000. High-throughput sequencing was used to profile the CDR3 region of the TCR beta-chain in every patient. Concerning the study's data processing: A classifier to discriminate distant-metastatic papillary thyroid cancer patients was built from CDR3 differences across clinicopathological groups. Repertoire diversity was assessed with the Shannon index, and tumor-blood repertoire similarity with the Morisita-Horn index. TCRdb's own reprocessing of the public reads used fastp at Q25 and MiXCR and kept productive beta chains. TCRdb, not the authors, supplied the V and J calls. The sample data list about 93,000 clones, and over 9.5% of these were observed just once. Over 9% of the sample is held by the ten biggest clonotypes. Before undergoing thyroid surgery, none of the patients had been given any kind of treatment. Using T-cell receptor beta sequencing, the researchers looked back retrospectively at clinical samples from patients, gathered between about 2012 and 2018.

Deletion took 1 base off V and 6 bases off J, with a span of 10 bases between the germline ends. CDR1 and CDR2 (SGHAT, FQNNGV) derive from the germline V gene. Its CDR3 holds 13 amino acids, cysteine through phenylalanine. The only DNA kept is the CDR3, 39 bases in frame from the first base. What the study reported, not specific to this receptor: In both blood and tumor samples, malignant tumors were reported to have significantly higher TCR beta diversity than benign nodules.

Material for sequencing was blood. The rearrangement combines TRBV11-2 with TRBJ2-7, and TRBD1 may be the D gene, going by 7 matching bases. This clonotype was obtained from a female donor with papillary thyroid cancer or a benign thyroid nodule (not recorded which). Some clones in this sample may be carry-over from other donors' samples. The sequence in DNA is TGTGCCAGCAGCTTAGCAGGGGGAGGCGAGCAGTACTTC. The resulting protein is CASSLAGGGEQYF.